This TCR beta chain is from a study of shared clonotypes between healthy human individuals. Assay: immunoSEQ multiplex PCR; the TCRdb copy retains only in-frame clones and omits some. The sample carries some 1 million clones, about 70% recorded once. Trimming removed 8 bases from V and 0 bases from J, with 8 bases in between. Germline assignment: CDR1 ENHRY and CDR2 SYGVKD. This CDR3 spans 13 amino acids. This clone showed up just once. This chain joins TRBV10-3 and TRBJ1-3, with no clear D. The receptor was derived from a young man in good health. Sequenced input: memory CD4+ T cells sorted from blood. The subset here: CD45RA-negative fraction. The chain's CDR3 is CAIQWSSGNTIYF. DNA for the CDR3: TGTGCCATCCAATGGTCCTCTGGAAACACCATATATTTT.